Listed below are T cell receptor beta chains from one sample, sequenced in a study of CD8 T cells in Susac syndrome. TCRdb re-called the immunoSEQ multiplex PCR reads with MiXCR, one entry per CDR3 protein. Of more than 130,000 distinct CDR3 sequences listed, nearly 95% are singletons. Material for sequencing was CD8+ T cells from PBMCs. The receptor set was obtained from a human donor in good health. Each CDR3 is given with its conserved first and last residue.

j_call: TRBJ2-7
v_call: TRBV6-2/TRBV6-3
cdr3_aa: CASSYRHYEQYF

j_call: TRBJ2-5
v_call: TRBV7-9
cdr3_aa: CASKKAEQETQYF

j_call: TRBJ2-3
v_call: TRBV27
cdr3_aa: CASSMGGIRGTDTQYF

j_call: TRBJ1-1
v_call: TRBV29-1
cdr3_aa: CSVDLLGTGGQAFF

j_call: TRBJ1-1
v_call: TRBV13
cdr3_aa: CASRQGGLVYTEAFF

j_call: TRBJ2-4
v_call: TRBV27
cdr3_aa: CASSRDRENIQYF

j_call: TRBJ2-1
v_call: TRBV20-1
cdr3_aa: CSAPQLASGRFSYNEQFF

j_call: TRBJ2-7
v_call: TRBV20-1
cdr3_aa: CSARALGGIDEQYF

j_call: TRBJ2-3
v_call: TRBV29-1
cdr3_aa: CSVEGGSVTDTQYF

j_call: TRBJ1-5
v_call: TRBV28
cdr3_aa: CASRGFGGLKHF

j_call: TRBJ2-1
v_call: TRBV27
cdr3_aa: CASSFGFGGYNEQFF

j_call: TRBJ2-1
v_call: TRBV7-8
cdr3_aa: CASSFPLNEQFF

j_call: TRBJ1-2
v_call: TRBV27
cdr3_aa: CASSPLTKVGGYTF

j_call: TRBJ2-7
v_call: TRBV12-3/TRBV12-4
cdr3_aa: CASSLGPGEVYEQYF

j_call: TRBJ2-1
v_call: TRBV6-5
cdr3_aa: CASSETGYYNEQFF

j_call: TRBJ2-7
v_call: TRBV4-1
cdr3_aa: CASSRRTLRELERSEQYF

j_call: TRBJ2-3
v_call: TRBV15
cdr3_aa: CATSRDWPQVDTQYF

j_call: TRBJ1-2
v_call: TRBV27
cdr3_aa: CATSRGAYGYTF

j_call: TRBJ2-7
v_call: TRBV27
cdr3_aa: CASSSTYEQYF

j_call: TRBJ2-3
v_call: TRBV29-1
cdr3_aa: CSVPDRSPQPGTDTQYF

j_call: TRBJ1-1
v_call: TRBV6-6
cdr3_aa: CASSYLEAFF

j_call: TRBJ2-1
v_call: TRBV21-1
cdr3_aa: CARVPGTGNYNEQFF

j_call: TRBJ1-2
v_call: TRBV3-1
cdr3_aa: CASSQDVDGYTF

j_call: TRBJ1-5
v_call: TRBV25-1
cdr3_aa: CASSERGLGNQPQHF

j_call: TRBJ2-1
v_call: TRBV7-9
cdr3_aa: CASSLDEQFF

j_call: TRBJ1-2
v_call: TRBV27
cdr3_aa: CASSLTGGGTVYGYTF

j_call: TRBJ2-3
v_call: TRBV27
cdr3_aa: CASSFSGALPTDTQYF

j_call: TRBJ2-7
v_call: TRBV5-1
cdr3_aa: CASSLAPGVLEQYF

j_call: TRBJ2-7
v_call: TRBV11-3
cdr3_aa: CASSTRDRPRDEQYF

j_call: TRBJ2-3
v_call: TRBV15
cdr3_aa: CATSRDEATDTQYF

j_call: TRBJ2-7
v_call: TRBV28
cdr3_aa: CASSSLDRGEQYF